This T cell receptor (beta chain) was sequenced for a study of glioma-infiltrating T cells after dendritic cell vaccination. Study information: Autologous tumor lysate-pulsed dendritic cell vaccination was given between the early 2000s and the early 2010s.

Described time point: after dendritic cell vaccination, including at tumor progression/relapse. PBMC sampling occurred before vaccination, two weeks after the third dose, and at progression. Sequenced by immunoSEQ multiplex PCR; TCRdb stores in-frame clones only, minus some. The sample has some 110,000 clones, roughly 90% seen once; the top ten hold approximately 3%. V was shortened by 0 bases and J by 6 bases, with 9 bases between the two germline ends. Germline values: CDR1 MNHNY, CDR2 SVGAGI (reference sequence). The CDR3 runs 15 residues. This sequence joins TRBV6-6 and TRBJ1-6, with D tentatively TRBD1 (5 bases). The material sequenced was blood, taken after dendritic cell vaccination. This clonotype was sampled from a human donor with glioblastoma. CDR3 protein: CASSYSTVGNSPLHF. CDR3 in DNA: TGTGCCAGCAGTTACTCGACAGTGGGTAATTCACCCCTCCACTTT.